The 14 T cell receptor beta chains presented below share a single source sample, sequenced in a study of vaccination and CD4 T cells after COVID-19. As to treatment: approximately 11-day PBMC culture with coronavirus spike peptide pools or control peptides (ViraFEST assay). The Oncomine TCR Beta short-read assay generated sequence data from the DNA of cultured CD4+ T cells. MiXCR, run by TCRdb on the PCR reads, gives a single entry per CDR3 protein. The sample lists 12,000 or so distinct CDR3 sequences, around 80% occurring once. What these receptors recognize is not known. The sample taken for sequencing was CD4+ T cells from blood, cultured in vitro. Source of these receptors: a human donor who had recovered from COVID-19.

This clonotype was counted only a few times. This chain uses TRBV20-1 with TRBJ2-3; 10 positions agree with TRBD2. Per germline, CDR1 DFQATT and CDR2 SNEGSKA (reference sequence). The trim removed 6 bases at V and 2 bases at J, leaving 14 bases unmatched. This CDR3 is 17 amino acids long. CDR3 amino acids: CSATRRSGGPHTDTQYF. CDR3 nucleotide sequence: TGCAGTGCAACCCGGCGTAGCGGGGGGCCCCACACAGATACGCAGTATTTT.

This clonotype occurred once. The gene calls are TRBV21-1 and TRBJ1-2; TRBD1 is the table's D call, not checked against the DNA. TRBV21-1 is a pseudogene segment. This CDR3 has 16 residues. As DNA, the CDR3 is TGTGCCAGCAGCCCGACAGGGCGTAGGGCTAACTATGGCTACACCTTC. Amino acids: CASSPTGRRANYGYTF.

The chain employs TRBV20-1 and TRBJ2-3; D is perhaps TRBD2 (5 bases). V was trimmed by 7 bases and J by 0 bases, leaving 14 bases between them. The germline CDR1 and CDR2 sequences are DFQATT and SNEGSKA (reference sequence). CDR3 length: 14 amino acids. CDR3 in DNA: TGCAGTGTCGGGCGGGCCGTTAGCACAGATACGCAGTATTTT. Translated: CSVGRAVSTDTQYF.

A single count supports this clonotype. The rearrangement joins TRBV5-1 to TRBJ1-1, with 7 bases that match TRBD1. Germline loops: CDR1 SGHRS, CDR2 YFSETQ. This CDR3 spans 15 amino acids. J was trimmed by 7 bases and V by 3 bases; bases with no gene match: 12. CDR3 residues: CASSSRQGRDFEAFF. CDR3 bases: TGCGCCAGCAGCTCCCGACAGGGAAGGGACTTTGAAGCTTTCTTT.

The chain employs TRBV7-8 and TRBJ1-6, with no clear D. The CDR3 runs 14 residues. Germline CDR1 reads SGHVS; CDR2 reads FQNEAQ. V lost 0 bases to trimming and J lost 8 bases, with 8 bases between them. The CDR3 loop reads CASSLAGRDSPLHF. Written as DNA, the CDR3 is TGTGCCAGCAGCTTAGCGGGAAGGGATTCACCCCTCCACTTT.

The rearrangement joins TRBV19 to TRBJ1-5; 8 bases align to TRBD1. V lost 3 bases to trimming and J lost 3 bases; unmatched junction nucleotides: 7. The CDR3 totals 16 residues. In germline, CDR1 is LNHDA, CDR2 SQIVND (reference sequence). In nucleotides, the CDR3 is TGTGCCAGTAGTATTGCAGGGGGCTCATCCAATCAGCCCCAGCATTTT. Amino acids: CASSIAGGSSNQPQHF. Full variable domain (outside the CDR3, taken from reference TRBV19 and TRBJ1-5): DGGITQSPKYLFRKEGQNVTLSCEQNLNHDAMYWYRQDPGQGLRLIYYSQIVNDFQKGDIAEGYSVSREKKESFPLTVTSAQKNPTAFYLCASSIAGGSSNQPQHFGDGTRLSIL.

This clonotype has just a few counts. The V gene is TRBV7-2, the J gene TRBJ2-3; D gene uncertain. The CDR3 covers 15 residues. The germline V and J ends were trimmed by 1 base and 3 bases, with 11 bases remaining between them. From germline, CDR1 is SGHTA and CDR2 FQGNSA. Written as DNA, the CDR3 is TGTGCCAGCAGCTTAGGAATGGGCCATACAGATACGCAGTATTTT. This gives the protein CASSLGMGHTDTQYF.

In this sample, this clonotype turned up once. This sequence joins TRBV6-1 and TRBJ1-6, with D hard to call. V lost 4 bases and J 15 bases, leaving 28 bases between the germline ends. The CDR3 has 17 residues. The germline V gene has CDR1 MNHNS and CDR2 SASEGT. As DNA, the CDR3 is TGTGCCAGCAGTGGGTTGGGAGCGGCAGGCCTAGGGAGATTCCTCCACTTT. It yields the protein CASSGLGAAGLGRFLHF.

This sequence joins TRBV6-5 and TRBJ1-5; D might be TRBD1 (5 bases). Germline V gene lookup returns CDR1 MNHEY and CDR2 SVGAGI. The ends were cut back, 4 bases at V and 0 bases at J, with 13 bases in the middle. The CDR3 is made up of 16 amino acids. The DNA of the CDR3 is TGTGCCAGCAGTTCAAGCCGGGGGTATAGCAATCAGCCCCAGCATTTT. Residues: CASSSSRGYSNQPQHF.

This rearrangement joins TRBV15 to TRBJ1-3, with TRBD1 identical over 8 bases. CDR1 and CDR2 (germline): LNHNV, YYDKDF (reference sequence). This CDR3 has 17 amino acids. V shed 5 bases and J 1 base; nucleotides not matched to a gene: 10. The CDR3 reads CATSGGGTGASGNTIYF. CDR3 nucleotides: TGTGCCACCAGCGGGGGGGGGACAGGTGCTTCTGGAAACACCATATATTTT. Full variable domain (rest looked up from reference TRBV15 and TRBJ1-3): DAMVIQNPRYQVTQFGKPVTLSCSQTLNHNVMYWYQQKSSQAPKLLFHYYDKDFNNEADTPDNFQSRRPNTSFCFLDIRSPGLGDTAMYLCATSGGGTGASGNTIYFGEGSWLTVV.

The CDR3 region is CASSTNRVSTEAFF. The DNA for the CDR3 is TGTGCCAGCAGTACCAACAGGGTGAGCACTGAAGCTTTCTTT. The genes are TRBV28 and TRBJ1-1; possibly TRBD1 for D (6 bases). Germline V gene data show CDR1 as MDHEN and CDR2 as SYDVKM. Deletions cut 5 bases from V and 4 bases from J, with 14 bases between. The CDR3 runs to 14 residues.

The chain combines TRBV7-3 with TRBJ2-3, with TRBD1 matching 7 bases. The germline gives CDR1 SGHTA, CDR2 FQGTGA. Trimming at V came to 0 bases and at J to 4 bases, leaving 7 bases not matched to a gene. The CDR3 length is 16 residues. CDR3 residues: CASSLTGTGTADTQYF. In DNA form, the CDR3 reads TGTGCCAGCAGCTTAACGGGGACCGGGACAGCAGATACGCAGTATTTT.

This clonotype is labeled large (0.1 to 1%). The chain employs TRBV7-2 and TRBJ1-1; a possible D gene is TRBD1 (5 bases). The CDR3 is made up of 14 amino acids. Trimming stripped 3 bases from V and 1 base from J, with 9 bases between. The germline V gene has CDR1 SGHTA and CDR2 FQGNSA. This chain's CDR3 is CASSLKGTNTEAFF. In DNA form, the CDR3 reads TGTGCCAGCAGCTTGAAAGGGACGAACACTGAAGCTTTCTTT.

The CDR3 sequence: CASSPDYLSNQPQHF. Here the CDR3 DNA reads TGTGCCAGCAGCCCCGATTACCTGAGCAATCAGCCCCAGCATTTT. The genes are TRBV7-8 and TRBJ1-5; D unclear. The germline V and J ends were trimmed by 5 bases and 1 base, with 12 bases remaining between them. Germline CDR1 reads SGHVS; CDR2 reads FQNEAQ. The CDR3 is 15 residues long.